This TCR beta chain is drawn from a study of CD8 T cells in ankylosing spondylitis. TCRdb recomputed calls from the 5' RACE reads with MiXCR, one row per CDR3 protein. This sample yields about 250,000 distinct CDR3 sequences, of which 7% to 10% are seen a single time; 4.8% belongs to the top ten. Germline CDR1 MNHEY, CDR2 SVGEGT. The CDR3 sequence is 15 residues long. V gave up 2 bases and J gave up 10 bases; unmatched junction bases: 2. The rearrangement uses TRBV6-2 or TRBV6-3 and TRBJ2-1, with 16 positions matching TRBD2. The clonotype comes from a female donor with ankylosing spondylitis or in good health (not recorded which). Sequenced input: blood, either unsorted or a sorted T cell fraction (not recorded which). Here the CDR3 reads CASSYGTSGRAEQFF. CDR3 sequence (DNA): TGTGCCAGCAGTTACGGGACTAGCGGGAGGGCAGAGCAGTTCTTC.